This entry lists 20 T cell receptor beta chains sequenced from one sample in a study of blood T cell repertoires in COVID-19. Some clones are missing from TCRdb's copy, which holds only in-frame ones; the method was immunoSEQ multiplex PCR. This table has roughly 290,000 clones, around 91% appearing once. Sequenced input: PBMCs or T cells enriched from blood (not recorded which). Receptors originate from a woman under 30 with acute COVID-19.

In this sample, this clone turned up a few times. This rearrangement joins TRBV5-6 to TRBJ2-7, with TRBD1 identical over 9 bases. The germline gives CDR1 SGHDT, CDR2 YYEEEE. CDR3 length: 14 residues. V lost 3 bases, J lost 3 bases, and 4 bases stayed unmatched. DNA of the CDR3: TGTGCCAGCAGCTCCGGGACAGGGATCTACGAGCAGTACTTC. It translates to CASSSGTGIYEQYF.

This clone came up once. The J gene is TRBJ1-4, the V gene TRBV6-5; D might be TRBD1 (5 bases). This CDR3 region has 15 residues. Germline values: CDR1 MNHEY, CDR2 SVGAGI. Trimming pared 5 bases from V and 0 bases from J, leaving 10 bases between. Here the CDR3 reads CASSPRQTTNEKLFF. Written as DNA, the CDR3 is TGTGCCAGCAGTCCGCGACAGACAACTAATGAAAAACTGTTTTTT.

The rearrangement joins TRBV7-9 to TRBJ2-1; a possible D gene is TRBD2 (6 bases). V lost 7 bases and J lost 9, with 22 bases in between. Per germline, CDR1 SEHNR and CDR2 FQNEAQ (reference sequence). This CDR3 is 15 amino acids long. CDR3 residues: CASTNTTTRSGEQFF. In nucleotides, the CDR3 is TGTGCCAGCACCAACACGACGACTAGATCGGGTGAGCAGTTCTTC.

The CDR3 DNA sequence: TGTGCCAGCAGTCAAAAAATGAGGGTTCTGAACTATGGCTACACCTTC. It codes for CASSQKMRVLNYGYTF. V is TRBV28 and J is TRBJ1-2; D remains ambiguous. Per germline, CDR1 MDHEN and CDR2 SYDVKM. V lost 5 bases, J lost 2 bases, and 18 bases lay in between. This CDR3 has 16 amino acids.

The chain joins TRBV19 to TRBJ2-1; 10 bases map to TRBD2. CDR3 length: 18 amino acids. Germline-derived CDR1 and CDR2 are LNHDA and SQIVND (reference sequence). V gave up 4 bases and J gave up 12 bases; unmatched junction bases: 21. DNA of the CDR3: TGTGCCAGTAGTACCGGGACTAGCGCCACCACCTTCGTGTGGGCGCAGTTCTTC. The encoded protein is CASSTGTSATTFVWAQFF.

The rearrangement joins TRBV9 to TRBJ1-2; unclear D gene. Germline loops: CDR1 SGDLS, CDR2 YYNGEE. The CDR3 loop spans 14 amino acids. The V gene lost 0 bases and the J gene lost 5 bases, with 11 bases spanning the gap. In nucleotides, the CDR3 is TGTGCCAGCAGCGTAGGAAGGGAGAGTTATGGCTACACCTTC. Translating it yields CASSVGRESYGYTF.

This chain joins TRBV7-2 and TRBJ2-1; 14 bases agree with TRBD2. This CDR3 region has 17 residues. With 5 bases clipped from V and 4 bases from J, the junction kept 7 bases outside the gene matches. CDR1 and CDR2 (germline): SGHTA, FQGNSA. The CDR3, as DNA: TGTGCCAGCAGCCGGAGACTAGCGGGAGGGGAGTACAATGAGCAGTTCTTC. This encodes CASSRRLAGGEYNEQFF.

This clone was detected only once. The CDR3 is CASSPLAGGAYEQFF. The CDR3 nucleotides are TGTGCCAGCAGCCCACTAGCGGGAGGGGCATATGAGCAGTTCTTC. The chain recombines TRBV4-2 with TRBJ2-1; 13 bases are shared with TRBD2. The J segment lost 8 bases and the V segment lost 4 bases, leaving 5 bases of the junction unmatched. The CDR3 contains 15 residues. Germline loops: CDR1 LGHNA, CDR2 YNFKEQ.

This clone has only one observation. The chain combines TRBV18 with TRBJ2-1; TRBD2 agrees at 10 bases. In germline, CDR1 is KGHSH, CDR2 LQKENI. Trimming at V came to 1 base and at J to 2 bases, leaving 11 bases not matched to a gene. This CDR3 region has 19 residues. Written as DNA, the CDR3 is TGTGCCAGCTCACCACTGTCACGGACTAGCGGCCAGCCCTACAATGAGCAGTTCTTC. Its translation is CASSPLSRTSGQPYNEQFF.

This chain links TRBV2 with TRBJ1-3, with D unclear. This CDR3 region has 16 residues. The V and J ends lost 1 base and 3 bases respectively, with 13 bases between them. CDR1 is SNHLY, CDR2 FYNNEI, per germline. As DNA, the CDR3 is TGTGCCAGCAGTGAAGAAGTGGTGGGCAATGGAAACACCATATATTTT. Protein product: CASSEEVVGNGNTIYF.

The rearrangement joins TRBV2 to TRBJ2-2, with D perhaps TRBD2 (6 bases). V lost 4 bases and J 4 bases, leaving 13 bases between the germline ends. CDR3 length equals 15 residues. Germline CDR1 reads SNHLY; CDR2 reads FYNNEI. CDR3 coding DNA: TGTGCCAGCAGTGGGGACTCAAGGTCCACCGGGGAGCTGTTTTTT. Amino acids: CASSGDSRSTGELFF.

The V gene is TRBV11-2, the J gene TRBJ2-5, with no clear D. V was shortened by 5 bases and J by 5 bases, with 15 bases between the two germline ends. The CDR3 totals 14 residues. CDR1 is SGHAT, CDR2 FQNNGV, per germline. The CDR3 DNA sequence: TGTGCCAGCAGCCAACCAGAACGTTGGGAGACCCAGTACTTC. It yields the protein CASSQPERWETQYF.

The chain is built from TRBV15 and TRBJ2-2; 8 nucleotides agree with TRBD2. Germline V gives CDR1 LNHNV, CDR2 YYDKDF (reference sequence). The CDR3 length is 15 residues. The V gene end was trimmed by 6 bases and the J gene end by 4 bases; junction bases not matched to a gene: 7. The CDR3 loop reads CATRRIAGSTGELFF. The CDR3 DNA sequence: TGTGCCACCAGGAGGATAGCGGGATCCACCGGGGAGCTGTTTTTT. The full variable domain, rest sourced from reference TRBV15 and TRBJ2-2, is DAMVIQNPRYQVTQFGKPVTLSCSQTLNHNVMYWYQQKSSQAPKLLFHYYDKDFNNEADTPDNFQSRRPNTSFCFLDIRSPGLGDTAMYLCATRRIAGSTGELFFGEGSRLTVL.

J is TRBJ2-3 and V is TRBV7-9, with TRBD2 as a possible D gene (6 bases). The V gene lost 5 bases and the J gene lost 1 base, with 16 bases spanning the gap. This CDR3 region has 16 residues. The germline V gene has CDR1 SEHNR and CDR2 FQNEAQ (reference sequence). CDR3 in DNA: TGTGCCAGCAGCCAAGCGGCGGGGAGTGGCACAGATACGCAGTATTTT. Translation gives CASSQAAGSGTDTQYF.

The chain is built from TRBV11-2 and TRBJ2-1; the D gene is possibly TRBD2 (6 bases). V was trimmed by 0 bases and J by 4 bases, leaving 16 bases between them. This CDR3 spans 17 amino acids. The germline CDR1 and CDR2 sequences are SGHAT and FQNNGV. The CDR3 coding sequence is TGTGCCAGCAGCTTAGAGTTCGGGGGTGGCGTGTACAATGAGCAGTTCTTC. Translation gives CASSLEFGGGVYNEQFF.

Turning to this clone: An end of the junction does not agree with germline; a read error may underlie this. V usage is TRBV28 and J usage is TRBJ2-7; 7 bases agree with TRBD1. The germline V gene has CDR1 MDHEN and CDR2 SYDVKM. The CDR3 runs 13 residues. The chain's CDR3 is CAHNRQGRYEQYF. The CDR3, as DNA: TGCGCACATAATCGACAGGGAAGGTACGAGCAGTACTTC. The complete variable domain, with remaining parts taken from reference TRBV28 and TRBJ2-7, reads DVKVTQSSRYLVKRTGEKVFLECVQDMDHENMFWYRQDPGLGLRLIYFSYDVKMKEKGDIPEGYSVSREKKERFSLILESASTNQTSMYLCAHNRQGRYEQYFGPGTRLTVT.

The chain is built from TRBV27 and TRBJ2-7; TRBD1 is a possible D gene (6 bases). This CDR3 is 14 amino acids long. Looked up from germline, CDR1 is MNHEY and CDR2 is SMNVEV (reference sequence). V lost 4 bases to trimming and J lost 6 bases, with 16 bases between them. The CDR3 nucleotides are TGTGCCAGCAGTTCACAGGGAGTTTCCCGCGAGCAGTACTTC. Translated: CASSSQGVSREQYF.

This rearrangement joins TRBV18 to TRBJ1-1; D unclear. With 1 base removed from V and 0 bases from J, the gap between germline ends came to 9 bases. Germline CDR1 and CDR2: KGHSH and LQKENI. CDR3 length equals 15 residues. The CDR3 DNA follows: TGTGCCAGCTCACCACAGTGGCAGATGAACACTGAAGCTTTCTTT. Protein sequence: CASSPQWQMNTEAFF.

The rearrangement links TRBV5-4 to TRBJ2-7, with TRBD2 matching 10 bases. Germline V lookup: CDR1 SGHNT, CDR2 YYREEE (reference sequence). V dropped 0 bases and J dropped 7; count of bases not matched to a gene: 7. This CDR3 has 15 amino acids. CDR3 coding DNA: TGTGCCAGCAGCTTGGGGAGCGGGAGGGCCGGGGAGCAGTACTTC. The encoded protein is CASSLGSGRAGEQYF.

V and J are TRBV30 and TRBJ2-1; 7 bases fit TRBD2. The germline V gene has CDR1 GTSNPN and CDR2 SVGIG (reference sequence). The CDR3 length is 14 residues. V was clipped by 0 bases and J by 16 bases; unmatched bases: 15. Written as DNA, the CDR3 is TGTGCCTGGAGTGTACCCCCACAGCGGGAAGGAAGTTTCTTC. Translated: CAWSVPPQREGSFF.